A selection of T cell receptor beta chains follows, all from one sample in a study of T-cell memory formation after mild COVID-19. One entry per CDR3 protein, called by TCRdb with MiXCR from the 5' RACE reads. The sample lists around 440,000 distinct CDR3 sequences, 15% to 20% seen once, with about 12% in the top ten. The sample was PBMCs or a T cell subset sorted from them (not recorded which). The receptors originated from an adult woman who had mild COVID-19 (a few samples of this study predate the infection). Cell type and time point are not known. Both conserved end residues are part of each CDR3. The order of the fields is clone size, V gene, D gene, J gene, CDR3 protein, CDR3 DNA. The D gene is left open where the match is weak. The listing skips clone size in some rows; elsewhere it reads once, few, many or a size class.

.,TRBV3-1,TRBD2,TRBJ2-3,CASSQSSGGNLFTDTQYF,TGTGCCAGCAGCCAATCTAGCGGGGGAAACCTTTTCACAGATACGCAGTATTTT
few,TRBV5-1,TRBD1,TRBJ2-2,CASSLTQGDAGELFF,TGCGCCAGCAGCTTAACACAGGGGGACGCCGGGGAGCTGTTTTTT
few,TRBV7-2,TRBD1,TRBJ1-2,CASSQDRGNGYTF,TGTGCCAGCAGCCAGGACAGGGGAAATGGCTACACCTTC
few,TRBV6-5,TRBD2,TRBJ2-7,CASSYSSSGGTYEQYF,TGTGCCAGCAGTTACTCCTCGAGCGGGGGGACCTACGAGCAGTACTTC
few,TRBV29-1,TRBD1,TRBJ2-5,CSVVLWTGGSETQYF,TGCAGCGTTGTTTTGTGGACAGGGGGCTCCGAGACCCAGTACTTC
few,TRBV7-9,TRBD1,TRBJ1-1,CASSTSGQGKAFF,TGTGCCAGCAGCACCTCGGGACAGGGAAAAGCTTTCTTT
few,TRBV7-2,TRBD1,TRBJ1-6,CASSLDRGFNSPLHF,TGTGCCAGCAGTTTGGACAGGGGGTTCAATTCACCCCTCCACTTT
.,TRBV5-4,.,TRBJ2-7,CASSPGTPGDEQYF,TGTGCCAGCAGCCCCGGGACCCCGGGAGACGAGCAGTACTTC
.,TRBV20-1,.,TRBJ2-1,CSVWGQGMGNEQFF,TGCAGTGTCTGGGGGCAGGGAATGGGCAATGAGCAGTTCTTC
few,TRBV11-2,TRBD1,TRBJ1-1,CASSSDRGKAFF,TGTGCCAGCAGCTCGGACAGGGGGAAAGCTTTCTTT
few,TRBV7-9,.,TRBJ1-1,CASSAGRKNTEAFF,TGTGCCAGCAGCGCGGGACGAAAGAACACTGAAGCTTTCTTT
.,TRBV19,.,TRBJ1-2,CASSGSTPSYGYTF,TGTGCCAGTAGTGGCTCGACACCTAGCTATGGCTACACCTTC
.,TRBV12-3/TRBV12-4,.,TRBJ2-7,CASSSDRFYEQYF,TGTGCCAGCAGTTCCGACAGGTTCTACGAGCAGTACTTC
.,TRBV7-2,.,TRBJ1-5,CASSLDRQPQHF,TGTGCCAGCAGCTTAGACCGTCAGCCCCAGCATTTT
.,TRBV12-3/TRBV12-4,.,TRBJ1-1,CASQRGNTEAFF,TGTGCCAGCCAACGGGGGAACACTGAAGCTTTCTTT
few,TRBV7-9,TRBD1,TRBJ2-3,CASSQTPGQTTDTQYF,TGTGCCAGCAGCCAGACACCGGGACAGACCACAGATACGCAGTATTTT
.,TRBV25-1,.,TRBJ2-5,CASSTGGLQETQYF,TGTGCCAGCAGTACCGGGGGATTGCAAGAGACCCAGTACTTC
.,TRBV4-2,TRBD2,TRBJ2-7,CASRVAGGSYEQYF,TGTGCCAGCAGAGTAGCGGGAGGCTCCTACGAGCAGTACTTC
.,TRBV20-1,.,TRBJ1-1,CSALKVNTEAFF,TGCAGTGCCCTCAAGGTGAACACTGAAGCTTTCTTT
.,TRBV10-3,TRBD1,TRBJ2-7,CAISEEVDRAYEQYF,TGTGCCATCAGTGAGGAGGTGGACAGGGCATACGAGCAGTACTTC
.,TRBV7-6,.,TRBJ1-1,CASSTREGTEAFF,TGTGCCAGCAGCACGAGGGAGGGCACTGAAGCTTTCTTT
few,TRBV7-3,.,TRBJ2-3,CASSSPSHRRERRTDTQYF,TGTGCCAGCAGCTCCCCCTCCCATCGGCGGGAACGGCGGACAGATACGCAGTATTTT
few,TRBV7-9,.,TRBJ2-7,CASSLALGGYEQYF,TGTGCCAGCAGCTTAGCCCTCGGGGGCTACGAGCAGTACTTC
.,TRBV7-6,TRBD1,TRBJ2-7,CASSLASTGGSYEQYF,TGTGCCAGCAGCTTAGCGTCGACAGGGGGGTCCTACGAGCAGTACTTC
.,TRBV27,.,TRBJ2-1,CASSWGGGQSYNEQFF,TGTGCCAGCAGTTGGGGCGGGGGCCAATCCTACAATGAGCAGTTCTTC
few,TRBV20-1,.,TRBJ2-1,CSARGPRGGLDEQFF,TGCAGTGCTAGAGGCCCGAGAGGTGGTCTAGATGAGCAGTTCTTC
.,TRBV21-1,.,TRBJ2-7,CASSIRDYQIFEQYF,TGTGCCAGCAGCATCCGGGACTACCAGATTTTCGAGCAGTACTTC
.,TRBV29-1,TRBD1,TRBJ1-1,CSVGGNRGNTEAFF,TGCAGCGTTGGCGGGAACAGGGGGAACACTGAAGCTTTCTTT
.,TRBV12-5,TRBD1,TRBJ2-1,CASGFGTGVFEQFF,TGTGCTAGTGGTTTCGGGACAGGAGTCTTTGAGCAGTTCTTC
few,TRBV4-2,.,TRBJ2-1,CASSQDPERLSYNEQFF,TGTGCCAGCAGCCAAGATCCGGAGCGCCTCTCCTACAATGAGCAGTTCTTC
few,TRBV5-5,.,TRBJ1-1,CASSFAVGTEAFF,TGTGCCAGCAGCTTCGCAGTAGGCACTGAAGCTTTCTTT
.,TRBV19,.,TRBJ2-4,CASRTGWGAKNIQYF,TGTGCCAGTCGAACAGGTTGGGGAGCCAAAAACATTCAGTACTTC
.,TRBV7-9,.,TRBJ2-5,CASSLKDRDEYF,TGTGCCAGCAGCCTAAAGGACCGCGATGAGTACTTC